The 30 T cell receptor beta chains below come from one sample, sequenced in a study of T cell responses to AZD1222 COVID-19 vaccine. Clones were sequenced by immunoSEQ multiplex PCR, and TCRdb holds only the in-frame ones, with some missing. The sample consists of 85,000 to 100,000 clones, approximately 86% of them appearing once. The starting material was peripheral blood, obtained on day 0 of AZD1222 vaccination. These receptor sequences come from an adult in good health.

This clone was detected only once. This chain uses TRBV4-1 with TRBJ2-2; TRBD2 matches 15 bases. The germline V gene has CDR1 MGHRA and CDR2 YSYEKL. V trimming: 1 base; J trimming: 7 bases; junction bases outside the gene matches: 4. There are 17 residues in the CDR3. The CDR3 spells CASSQGTSGGVNGELFF. The CDR3 DNA reads as TGCGCCAGCAGCCAAGGGACTAGCGGGGGGGTAAACGGGGAGCTGTTTTTT.

The rearrangement joins TRBV20-1 to TRBJ2-3; D is ambiguous. CDR1 and CDR2 from the germline V gene are DFQATT and SNEGSKA (reference sequence). Trimming shortened V by 6 bases and J by 2 bases, and 6 bases separated the two germline ends. The CDR3 is 11 amino acids. The CDR3 nucleotides are TGCAGTGCAACCGACACAGATACGCAGTATTTT. Translating it yields CSATDTDTQYF.

The CDR3 is CASSLDLNRGNTIYF. The CDR3, as DNA: TGTGCCAGCAGCTTAGATCTCAACAGAGGAAACACCATATATTTT. The rearrangement uses TRBV11-3 and TRBJ1-3; no definite D call. The length of the CDR3 is 15 residues. CDR1 SGHNT and CDR2 YENEEA come from the germline V gene. V was trimmed by 0 bases and J by 4 bases, leaving 10 bases between them.

V is TRBV27 and J is TRBJ2-7; 7 bases are a match to TRBD2. The germline gives CDR1 MNHEY, CDR2 SMNVEV (reference sequence). The length of the CDR3 is 14 residues. Trimming cost V 7 bases and J 2 bases; bases outside gene matches: 8. CDR3 region: CASILGTNPYEQYF. The CDR3 DNA sequence: TGTGCCAGCATTCTTGGGACTAATCCCTACGAGCAGTACTTC.

The V and J genes are TRBV10-1 and TRBJ2-3; D could derive from TRBD1 or TRBD2 (5 bases each). Trimming left V 5 bases short and J 0 bases short, with 12 bases between. The germline V gene encodes CDR1 WNHNN and CDR2 SYGVQD (reference sequence). The CDR3 runs 15 residues. The CDR3 spells CASSSHGASTDTQYF. Written as DNA, the CDR3 is TGCGCCAGCAGTAGCCACGGGGCGAGCACAGATACGCAGTATTTT.

The chain uses TRBV27 and TRBJ1-2, with no clear D. The germline CDR1 and CDR2 sequences are MNHEY and SMNVEV (reference sequence). Trimming pared 2 bases from V and 1 base from J, leaving 11 bases between. The CDR3 runs to 15 residues. In DNA, the CDR3 is TGTGCCAGCAGTTTACTCGGCAGAGATAACTATGGCTACACCTTC. Translated, it gives CASSLLGRDNYGYTF.

The chain uses TRBV2 and TRBJ1-5; tentatively, D is TRBD1 (6 bases). The V end lost 1 base, the J end lost 6 bases, and 13 bases lay between the germline ends. CDR3 length equals 15 residues. Germline CDR1 is SNHLY and CDR2 is FYNNEI. The CDR3 region is CASSEEQTGGQPQHF. The CDR3 DNA follows: TGTGCCAGCAGTGAAGAACAGACAGGCGGTCAGCCCCAGCATTTT.

V gene TRBV5-1 combines with J gene TRBJ2-5, with D perhaps TRBD2 (6 bases). Trimming took off 6 bases at V and 2 bases at J, with 14 bases between the two ends. The CDR3 length is 14 residues. Germline loops: CDR1 SGHRS, CDR2 YFSETQ. The DNA for the CDR3 is TGCGCCAGCACGAGTATGGGGAGGCAAGAGACCCAGTACTTC. This translates into CASTSMGRQETQYF.

The V and J genes are TRBV6-2 or TRBV6-3 and TRBJ2-1, with TRBD1 matching 10 bases. Germline lookup yields CDR1 MNHEY and CDR2 SVGEGT. V lost 2 bases to trimming and J lost 6 bases; unmatched junction nucleotides: 1. CDR3 size: 14 residues. Here the CDR3 reads CASSYGQGVNEQFF. CDR3 in DNA: TGTGCCAGCAGTTACGGACAGGGGGTCAATGAGCAGTTCTTC.

V gene TRBV14 combines with J gene TRBJ2-5; 8 bases align to TRBD2. J lost 5 bases, V lost 0 bases, and 8 bases had no gene match. CDR1 SGHDN and CDR2 FVKESK come from the germline V gene. The CDR3 covers 16 residues. The CDR3 loop reads CASSQDPSGRYETQYF. Here the CDR3 DNA reads TGTGCCAGCAGCCAAGATCCCAGCGGGAGATATGAGACCCAGTACTTC. Combining the CDR3 with reference TRBV14 and TRBJ2-5 gives the whole variable domain EAGVTQFPSHSVIEKGQTVTLRCDPISGHDNLYWYRRVMGKEIKFLLHFVKESKQDESGMPNNRFLAERTGGTYSTLKVQPAELEDSGVYFCASSQDPSGRYETQYFGPGTRLLVL.

This clone was recorded once. This chain uses TRBV30 with TRBJ1-5; no clear D gene. Trimming removed 1 base from V and 4 bases from J, with 5 bases in between. Germline lookup yields CDR1 GTSNPN and CDR2 SVGIG (reference sequence). This CDR3 is 12 amino acids long. CDR3 DNA: TGTGCCTGGAGTGCAGGAAATCAGCCCCAGCATTTT. Its translation is CAWSAGNQPQHF.

The chain links TRBV30 to TRBJ2-7, with D perhaps matching TRBD1 or TRBD2 (6 bases each). Germline V lookup: CDR1 GTSNPN, CDR2 SVGIG (reference sequence). Trimming removed 1 base from V and 4 bases from J, with 20 bases in between. CDR3 length: 16 residues. The CDR3 DNA reads as TGTGCCTGGAGTGCCCCGGGGGCAGGCGGCATGTACGAGCAGTACTTC. Translated: CAWSAPGAGGMYEQYF.

The J gene is TRBJ2-2, the V gene TRBV7-6; 10 bases map to TRBD2. V lost 4 bases to trimming and J lost 5 bases; unmatched junction nucleotides: 4. From germline, CDR1 is SGHVS and CDR2 FNYEAQ. The CDR3 extends over 15 amino acids. CDR3 sequence reads: CASSYGLADTGELFF. The DNA of the CDR3 is TGTGCCAGCAGCTACGGACTAGCGGATACCGGGGAGCTGTTTTTT.

The CDR3 region is CASSKGQASSYNSPLHF. The CDR3 coding sequence is TGTGCCAGCAGCAAAGGACAGGCGAGCTCCTATAATTCACCCCTCCACTTT. J is TRBJ1-6 and V is TRBV7-8; 7 nucleotides align to TRBD1. CDR3 length equals 17 residues. V lost 5 bases, J lost 0 bases, and 7 bases stayed unmatched. The germline V gene has CDR1 SGHVS and CDR2 FQNEAQ. The full variable domain, rest sourced from reference TRBV7-8 and TRBJ1-6, is GAGVSQSPRYKVAKRGQDVALRCDPISGHVSLFWYQQALGQGPEFLTYFQNEAQLDKSGLPSDRFFAERPEGSVSTLKIQRTQQEDSAVYLCASSKGQASSYNSPLHFGNGTRLTVT.

This rearrangement joins TRBV27 to TRBJ1-6, with TRBD1 matching 10 bases. With 4 bases clipped from V and 7 bases from J, the junction kept 7 bases outside the gene matches. This CDR3 contains 16 residues. Germline-derived CDR1 and CDR2 are MNHEY and SMNVEV (reference sequence). This chain's CDR3 is CASSSTSGQGNSPLHF. The CDR3 nucleotides are TGTGCCAGCAGTTCGACCTCGGGACAGGGGAATTCACCCCTCCACTTT.

The V gene is TRBV5-1, the J gene TRBJ1-1, with D maybe TRBD1 (5 bases). V gave up 5 bases and J gave up 3 bases, with 14 bases separating them. Germline loops: CDR1 SGHRS, CDR2 YFSETQ. The CDR3 has 14 amino acids. The CDR3 here is CASSPGAGYTEAFF. The CDR3 DNA reads TGCGCCAGCAGTCCTGGGGCAGGGTACACTGAAGCTTTCTTT.

CDR3 DNA: TGTGCCAGCCAGGGTTTTTACAATGAGCAGTTCTTC. It yields the protein CASQGFYNEQFF. This chain connects TRBV6-5 to TRBJ2-1; maybe TRBD1 (5 bases). Trimming cost V 8 bases and J 4 bases, with 9 bases left between them. The CDR3 extends over 12 amino acids. Per germline, CDR1 MNHEY and CDR2 SVGAGI.

V is TRBV19 and J is TRBJ2-2, with a weak D call TRBD1 (6 bases). The CDR3 consists of 17 residues. The germline gives CDR1 LNHDA, CDR2 SQIVND (reference sequence). The V and J ends lost 4 bases and 4 bases respectively, with 19 bases between them. The CDR3 sequence: CASSKLVAGRGTGELFF. The CDR3 nucleotides read TGTGCCAGTAGTAAACTAGTGGCTGGCAGGGGCACCGGGGAGCTGTTTTTT.

V and J are TRBV15 and TRBJ2-7; D may be TRBD2 (6 bases). This CDR3 is 16 amino acids long. V lost 4 bases and J lost 0, with 16 bases in between. Germline CDR1 and CDR2: LNHNV and YYDKDF (reference sequence). The CDR3 DNA sequence: TGTGCCACCAGCACCCCCCGGGACGGGAGCTCCTACGAGCAGTACTTC. Protein product: CATSTPRDGSSYEQYF.

The genes are TRBV6-5 and TRBJ1-4; D gene unclear. This CDR3 has 11 residues. V lost 8 bases, J lost 4 bases, and 5 bases lay in between. Germline assignment: CDR1 MNHEY and CDR2 SVGAGI. CDR3 loop: CASASNEKLFF. The DNA of the CDR3 is TGTGCCAGCGCCAGTAATGAAAAACTGTTTTTT.

The chain has TRBV5-1 and TRBJ1-2, with TRBD1 as a possible D gene (5 bases). CDR3 length equals 14 residues. The V and J ends lost 4 bases and 7 bases respectively, with 17 bases between them. CDR1 is SGHRS and CDR2 is YFSETQ in the germline V gene. CDR3 in DNA: TGCGCCAGCAGCCCGGGAGGGGCGGAACTTGGCTACACCTTC. Residues: CASSPGGAELGYTF.

This rearrangement joins TRBV3-1 (or the pseudogene TRBV3-2) to TRBJ1-1; D perhaps matches TRBD1 (6 bases). The germline gives CDR1 LGHDT, CDR2 YNNKEL (reference sequence). The CDR3 contains 13 residues. V was pared by 2 bases and J by 8 bases, with 12 bases between. The CDR3: CASSQHRDGEAFF. The CDR3 DNA follows: TGTGCCAGCAGCCAACACAGGGATGGCGAAGCTTTCTTT.

The chain carries TRBV9 and TRBJ1-6; D is undetermined. The CDR3 is 14 residues long. The V gene lost 0 bases and the J gene lost 7 bases, with 8 bases spanning the gap. In germline, CDR1 is SGDLS, CDR2 YYNGEE. CDR3 sequence reads: CASSVVAENSPLHF. The CDR3 DNA reads TGTGCCAGCAGCGTAGTGGCAGAGAATTCACCCCTCCACTTT.

The chain is built from TRBV23-1 and TRBJ2-5; TRBD1 agrees at 7 bases. TRBV23-1 is marked as an open reading frame, function uncertain. V shed 7 bases, J shed 5 bases, and the junction held 4 bases outside the gene matches. The CDR3 contains 12 residues. For the CDR3, the DNA is TGCGCCAGCACCGACAGGGACGAGACCCAGTACTTC. This sequence encodes CASTDRDETQYF.

V usage is TRBV5-5 and J usage is TRBJ2-1; 13 bases line up with TRBD2. V gave up 2 bases and J gave up 7 bases; unmatched junction bases: 18. The CDR3 contains 20 residues. Looked up from germline, CDR1 is SGHKS and CDR2 is YYEKEE (reference sequence). The CDR3 loop is CASSFRSTSGGPPFLNEQFF. CDR3 nucleotides: TGTGCCAGCAGCTTCCGCTCGACTAGCGGGGGGCCCCCTTTCTTGAATGAGCAGTTCTTC.

The genes are TRBV5-1 and TRBJ1-3; TRBD1 matches at 9 bases. Trimming took 2 bases from V and 1 from J; bases not matched to a gene: 4. The CDR3 extends over 16 amino acids. From germline, CDR1 is SGHRS and CDR2 YFSETQ. The DNA for the CDR3 is TGCGCCAGCAGCTTTGCCGGGACAGGGTCTGGAAACACCATATATTTT. It is translated as CASSFAGTGSGNTIYF.

The V and J genes are TRBV7-9 and TRBJ2-1; weak D call: TRBD2 (6 bases). CDR3 length: 16 amino acids. The ends were cut back, 2 bases at V and 4 bases at J, with 15 bases in the middle. Germline V gives CDR1 SEHNR, CDR2 FQNEAQ (reference sequence). CDR3 DNA sequence: TGTGCCAGCAGCTTAATACTGGGACGGGAGTACAATGAGCAGTTCTTC. Translation gives CASSLILGREYNEQFF.

This clone was seen a handful of times. V usage is TRBV20-1 and J usage is TRBJ2-5; D is unclear. Germline values: CDR1 DFQATT, CDR2 SNEGSKA (reference sequence). This CDR3 spans 11 amino acids. V was shortened by 6 bases and J by 5 bases, with 10 bases between the two germline ends. CDR3 nucleotides: TGCAGTGCCCACTGGGCGGAGACCCAGTACTTC. This gives the protein CSAHWAETQYF.

V usage is TRBV19 and J usage is TRBJ1-5, with D hard to call. Germline lookup yields CDR1 LNHDA and CDR2 SQIVND (reference sequence). The length of the CDR3 is 15 residues. Trimming left V 7 bases short and J 2 bases short, with 15 bases between. The DNA for the CDR3 is TGTGCCAGTACCTCGGGGTCTCCGGGCAATCAGCCCCAGCATTTT. Residues: CASTSGSPGNQPQHF.

This clone turned up a few times. The CDR3 DNA is TGTGCCAGCAGCTCCCAGGGAGCGGGGGAAAAACTGTTTTTT. Protein: CASSSQGAGEKLFF. The rearrangement links TRBV5-6 to TRBJ1-4, with TRBD1 as a possible D gene (5 bases). The germline gives CDR1 SGHDT, CDR2 YYEEEE. The CDR3 is 14 amino acids. Trimming shortened V by 3 bases and J by 8 bases, and 14 bases separated the two germline ends.